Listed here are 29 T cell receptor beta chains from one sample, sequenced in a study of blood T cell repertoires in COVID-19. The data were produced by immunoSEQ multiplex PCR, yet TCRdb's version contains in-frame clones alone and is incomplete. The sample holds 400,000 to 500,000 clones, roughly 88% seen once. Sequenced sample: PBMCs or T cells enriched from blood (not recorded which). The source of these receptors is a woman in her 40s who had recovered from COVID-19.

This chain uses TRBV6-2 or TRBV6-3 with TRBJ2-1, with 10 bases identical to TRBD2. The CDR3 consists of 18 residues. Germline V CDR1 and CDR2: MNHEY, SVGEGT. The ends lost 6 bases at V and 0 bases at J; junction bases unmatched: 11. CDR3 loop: CASSRSGGVSSSYNEQFF. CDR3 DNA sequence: TGTGCCAGCAGCCGCAGCGGGGGGGTTTCGAGCTCCTACAATGAGCAGTTCTTC.

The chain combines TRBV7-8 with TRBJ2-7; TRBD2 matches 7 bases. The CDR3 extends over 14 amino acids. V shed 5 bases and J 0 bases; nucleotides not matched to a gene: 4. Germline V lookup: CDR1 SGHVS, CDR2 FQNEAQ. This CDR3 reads CASSIQRGSYEQYF. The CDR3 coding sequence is TGTGCCAGCAGCATTCAGCGGGGCTCCTACGAGCAGTACTTC.

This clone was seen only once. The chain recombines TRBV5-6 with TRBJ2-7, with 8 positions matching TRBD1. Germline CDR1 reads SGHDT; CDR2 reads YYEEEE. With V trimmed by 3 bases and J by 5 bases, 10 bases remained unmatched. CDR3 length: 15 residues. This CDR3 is CASSSPGQVSHEQYF. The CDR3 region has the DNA TGTGCCAGCAGCTCACCGGGACAGGTTAGCCACGAGCAGTACTTC.

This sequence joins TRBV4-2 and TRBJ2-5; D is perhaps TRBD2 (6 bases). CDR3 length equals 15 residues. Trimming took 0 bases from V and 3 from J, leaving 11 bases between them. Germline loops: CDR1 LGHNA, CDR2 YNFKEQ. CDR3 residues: CASSQDPSVKETQYF. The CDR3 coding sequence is TGTGCCAGCAGCCAAGATCCTAGCGTGAAAGAGACCCAGTACTTC.

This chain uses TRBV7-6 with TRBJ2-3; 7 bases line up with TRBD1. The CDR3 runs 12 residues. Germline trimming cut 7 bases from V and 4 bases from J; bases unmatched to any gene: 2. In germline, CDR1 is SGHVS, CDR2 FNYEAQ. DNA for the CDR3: TGTGCCAGCAACACAGGGGCAGATACGCAGTATTTT. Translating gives CASNTGADTQYF.

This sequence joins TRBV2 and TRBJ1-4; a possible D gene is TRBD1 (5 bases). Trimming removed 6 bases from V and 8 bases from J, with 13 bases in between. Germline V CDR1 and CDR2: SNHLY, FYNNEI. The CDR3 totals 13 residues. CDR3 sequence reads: CASRDPRGEKLFF. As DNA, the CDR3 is TGTGCCAGCAGGGACCCGCGGGGCGAAAAACTGTTTTTT.

The CDR3 sequence is CASSQDRRDFSGNTIYF. CDR3 in DNA: TGCGCCAGCAGCCAAGATCGGAGGGACTTCTCTGGAAACACCATATATTTT. The chain links TRBV4-1 to TRBJ1-3; D perhaps matches TRBD1 (5 bases). This CDR3 has 17 residues. The V and J ends lost 0 bases and 0 bases respectively, with 12 bases between them. CDR1 is MGHRA and CDR2 is YSYEKL in the germline V gene.

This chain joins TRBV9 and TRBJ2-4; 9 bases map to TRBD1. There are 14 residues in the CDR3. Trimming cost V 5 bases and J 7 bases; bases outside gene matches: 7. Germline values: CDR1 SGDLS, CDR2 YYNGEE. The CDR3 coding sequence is TGTGCCAGCAGGTCCGGGACAGGGCTGAACATTCAGTACTTC. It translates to CASRSGTGLNIQYF.

The CDR3 nucleotides are TGTGCCAGCAGCTTAGTCGGTTACAATGAGCAGTTCTTC. Its translation is CASSLVGYNEQFF. The chain has TRBV11-3 and TRBJ2-1; D not certain. V was trimmed by 1 base and J by 4 bases, leaving 5 bases between them. The CDR3 has 13 residues. Germline CDR1 and CDR2: SGHNT and YENEEA.

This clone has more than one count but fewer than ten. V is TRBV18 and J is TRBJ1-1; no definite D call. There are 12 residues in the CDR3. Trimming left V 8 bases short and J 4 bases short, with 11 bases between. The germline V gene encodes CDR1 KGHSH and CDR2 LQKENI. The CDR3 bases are TGTGCCAGCGCATACACCTCCACTGAAGCTTTCTTT. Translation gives CASAYTSTEAFF.

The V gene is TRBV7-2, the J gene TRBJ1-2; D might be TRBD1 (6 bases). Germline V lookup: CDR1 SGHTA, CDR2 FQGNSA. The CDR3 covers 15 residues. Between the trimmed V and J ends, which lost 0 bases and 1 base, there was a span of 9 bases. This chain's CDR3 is CASSLAYRDNYGYTF. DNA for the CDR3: TGTGCCAGCAGCTTAGCGTACAGGGATAACTATGGCTACACCTTC.

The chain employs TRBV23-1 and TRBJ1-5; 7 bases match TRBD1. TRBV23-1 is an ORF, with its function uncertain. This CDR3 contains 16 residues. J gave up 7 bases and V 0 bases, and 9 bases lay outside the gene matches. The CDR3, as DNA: TGCGCCAGCAGTCAATCAGACAGGGAGAGTTCCCAGCCCCAGCATTTT. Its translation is CASSQSDRESSQPQHF.

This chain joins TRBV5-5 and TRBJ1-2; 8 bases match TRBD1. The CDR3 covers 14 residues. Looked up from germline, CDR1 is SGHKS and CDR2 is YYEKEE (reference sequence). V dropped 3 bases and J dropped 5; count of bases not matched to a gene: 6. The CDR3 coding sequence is TGTGCCAGCAGCTGGGACAGGATCGAATATGGCTACACCTTC. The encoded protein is CASSWDRIEYGYTF.

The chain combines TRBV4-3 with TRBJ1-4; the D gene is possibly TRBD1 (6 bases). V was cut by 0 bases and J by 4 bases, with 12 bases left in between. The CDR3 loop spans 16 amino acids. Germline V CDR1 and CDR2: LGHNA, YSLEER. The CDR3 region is CASSQDSTGLNEKLFF. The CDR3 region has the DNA TGCGCCAGCAGCCAAGATTCGACAGGCCTTAATGAAAAACTGTTTTTT.

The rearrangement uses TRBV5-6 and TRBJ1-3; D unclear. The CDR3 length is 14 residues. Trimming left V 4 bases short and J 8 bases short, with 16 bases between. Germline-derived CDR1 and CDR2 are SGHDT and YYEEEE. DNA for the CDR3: TGTGCCAGCAGCATTTCGAGTGCGGGGTACACCATATATTTT. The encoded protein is CASSISSAGYTIYF.

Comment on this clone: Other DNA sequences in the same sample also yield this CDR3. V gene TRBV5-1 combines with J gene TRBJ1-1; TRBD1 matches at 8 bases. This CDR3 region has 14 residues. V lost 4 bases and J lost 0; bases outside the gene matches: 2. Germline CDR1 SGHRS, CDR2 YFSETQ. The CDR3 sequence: CASSPGGLNTEAFF. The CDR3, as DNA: TGCGCCAGCAGCCCAGGGGGCCTGAACACTGAAGCTTTCTTT.

Here the CDR3 DNA reads TGTGCCAGCAGTTTAAGGGGGAGAGGCAATCAGCCCCAGCATTTT. Amino acid sequence: CASSLRGRGNQPQHF. This chain links TRBV28 with TRBJ1-5; weak D call: TRBD1 (6 bases). Per germline, CDR1 MDHEN and CDR2 SYDVKM. The CDR3 contains 15 residues. V was cut by 2 bases and J by 2 bases, with 10 bases left in between.

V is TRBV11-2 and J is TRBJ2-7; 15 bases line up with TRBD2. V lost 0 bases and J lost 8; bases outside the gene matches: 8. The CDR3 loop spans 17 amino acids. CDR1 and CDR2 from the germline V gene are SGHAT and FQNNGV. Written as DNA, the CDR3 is TGTGCCAGCAGCTTAGATTTGAGGACTAGCGGGAGGGGTAAGCAGTACTTC. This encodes CASSLDLRTSGRGKQYF. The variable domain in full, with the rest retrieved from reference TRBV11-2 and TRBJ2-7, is EAGVAQSPRYKIIEKRQSVAFWCNPISGHATLYWYQQILGQGPKLLIQFQNNGVVDDSQLPKDRFSAERLKGVDSTLKIQPAKLEDSAVYLCASSLDLRTSGRGKQYFGPGTRLTVT.

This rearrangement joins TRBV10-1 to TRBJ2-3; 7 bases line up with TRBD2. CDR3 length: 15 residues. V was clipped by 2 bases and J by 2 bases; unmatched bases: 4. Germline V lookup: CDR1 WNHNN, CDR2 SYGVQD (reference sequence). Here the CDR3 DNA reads TGCGCCAGCAGTGAGGTGCGGGAGACCACAGATACGCAGTATTTT. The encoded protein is CASSEVRETTDTQYF.

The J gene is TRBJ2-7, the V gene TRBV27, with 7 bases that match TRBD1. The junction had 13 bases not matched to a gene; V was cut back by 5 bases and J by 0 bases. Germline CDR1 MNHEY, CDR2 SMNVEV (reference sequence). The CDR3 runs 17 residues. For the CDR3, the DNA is TGTGCCAGCAGTCGGGCCCCCGGGACAGCCTCCTCCTACGAGCAGTACTTC. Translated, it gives CASSRAPGTASSYEQYF.

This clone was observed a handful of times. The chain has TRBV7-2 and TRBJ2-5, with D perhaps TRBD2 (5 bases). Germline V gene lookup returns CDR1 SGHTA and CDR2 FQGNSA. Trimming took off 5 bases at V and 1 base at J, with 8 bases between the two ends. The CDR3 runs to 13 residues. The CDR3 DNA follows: TGTGCCAGCAGCGTCGGGATCCAAGAGACCCAGTACTTC. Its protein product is CASSVGIQETQYF.

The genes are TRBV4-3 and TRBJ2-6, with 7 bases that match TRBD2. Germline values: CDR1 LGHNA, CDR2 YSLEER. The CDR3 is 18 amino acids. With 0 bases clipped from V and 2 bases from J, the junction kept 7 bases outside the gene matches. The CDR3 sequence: CASSQDVRGLTGANVLTF. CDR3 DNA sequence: TGCGCCAGCAGCCAAGATGTGCGGGGGTTAACTGGGGCCAACGTCCTGACTTTC.

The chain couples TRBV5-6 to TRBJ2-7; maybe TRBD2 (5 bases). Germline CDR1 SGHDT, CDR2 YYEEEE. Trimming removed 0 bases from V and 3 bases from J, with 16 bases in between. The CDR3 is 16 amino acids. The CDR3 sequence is CASSLAGLSVVYEQYF. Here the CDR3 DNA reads TGTGCCAGCAGCTTGGCCGGACTTAGCGTTGTCTACGAGCAGTACTTC.

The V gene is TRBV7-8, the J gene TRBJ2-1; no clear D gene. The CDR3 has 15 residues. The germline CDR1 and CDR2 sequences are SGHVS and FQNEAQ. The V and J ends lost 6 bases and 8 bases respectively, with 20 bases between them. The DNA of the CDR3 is TGTGCCAGCAGGGTTGCGGAGTCCCATCGGGATGAGCAGTTCTTC. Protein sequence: CASRVAESHRDEQFF.

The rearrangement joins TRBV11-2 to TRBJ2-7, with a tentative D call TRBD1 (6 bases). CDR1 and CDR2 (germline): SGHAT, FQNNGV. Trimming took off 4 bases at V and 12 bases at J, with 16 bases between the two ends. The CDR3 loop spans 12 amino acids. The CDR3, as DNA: TGTGCCAGCAGCTACGTTCCGGGACAATTGTACTTC. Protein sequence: CASSYVPGQLYF.

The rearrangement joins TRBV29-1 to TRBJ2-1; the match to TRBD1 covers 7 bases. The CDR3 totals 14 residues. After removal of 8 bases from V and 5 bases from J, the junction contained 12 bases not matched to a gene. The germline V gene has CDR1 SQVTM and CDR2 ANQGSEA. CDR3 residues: CSSGTGTVNNEQFF. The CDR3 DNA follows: TGCAGCTCAGGAACCGGGACAGTTAACAATGAGCAGTTCTTC.

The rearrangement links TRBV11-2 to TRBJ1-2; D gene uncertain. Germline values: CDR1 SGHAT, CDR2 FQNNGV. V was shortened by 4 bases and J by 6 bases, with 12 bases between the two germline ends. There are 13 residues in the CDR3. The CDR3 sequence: CASSSRFTNGYTF. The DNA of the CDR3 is TGTGCCAGCAGCTCGAGATTTACCAATGGCTACACCTTC.

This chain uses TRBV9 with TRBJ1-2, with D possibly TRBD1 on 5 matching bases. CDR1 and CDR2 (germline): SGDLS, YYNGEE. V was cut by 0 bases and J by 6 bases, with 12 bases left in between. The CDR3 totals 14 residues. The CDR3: CASSVAFRGNGYTF. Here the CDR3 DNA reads TGTGCCAGCAGCGTAGCTTTTCGGGGGAATGGCTACACCTTC.

CDR3 nucleotides: TGCGCCAGCAGCCAAGGGTGGACAGGGGAGGGGTATTCACCCCTCCACTTT. It specifies CASSQGWTGEGYSPLHF. This chain joins TRBV4-1 and TRBJ1-6; 9 bases are a match to TRBD1. Germline V gene data show CDR1 as MGHRA and CDR2 as YSYEKL. The CDR3 totals 17 residues. V shed 1 base, J shed 8 bases, and the junction held 9 bases outside the gene matches.